The clone carrying this T cell receptor (beta chain) was seen more than once but under ten times. What it recognizes is unknown. The record originates from a study of Tregs in tolerant kidney transplant recipients. Libraries were prepared by immunoSEQ multiplex PCR; TCRdb keeps only in-frame clonotypes and omits some of them. The sample has about 1,400 clones, about 89% seen once. Overall study findings and caveats: Validation in larger populations is needed because few patients were studied.

Germline V gene sequence: CDR1 WNHNN, CDR2 SYGVQD (reference sequence). V was shortened by 5 bases and J by 4 bases, with 8 bases between the two germline ends. CDR3 length: 13 residues. The chain has TRBV10-1 and TRBJ1-4; no clear D. The sample consisted of CD4+ T cells from blood cultured with allogeneic cells. The sequence derives from a human donor in good health. CDR3 DNA sequence: TGCGCCAGCAGTAGTAGGTATAATGAAAAACTGTTTTTT. Amino acid sequence: CASSSRYNEKLFF.